This TCR beta chain stems from a study of blood T cells in healthy people across ages. Study-level findings and limits: TCR beta diversity, measured per million T cells, fell in a roughly linear way with age. In these data, TCR beta diversity tracked strongly with naive T cell percentage.

A J-beta primer mix and a sample-barcoded 5' primer were used in a second PCR of about 7 to 12 cycles. Every cDNA molecule carried a tag from a template-switch adaptor bearing 12 random nucleotides. TCRdb analysed the 5' RACE reads with MiXCR anew, one entry per CDR3 protein. The sample contains around 850,000 distinct CDR3 sequences, 30% to 45% of which appear only once. This clonotype has a handful of counts. The antigen remains unidentified. Aged about 6 to 95, donors were systemically healthy Caucasians from Russia. Germline V gene sequence: CDR1 SGHTA, CDR2 FQGTGA. CDR3 length: 17 residues. V was trimmed by 9 bases and J by 6 bases, leaving 30 bases between them.

The receptor's source is a man younger than 35 in good health. Sequencing used blood. The chain employs TRBV7-3 and TRBJ2-7; D is ambiguous. CDR3 residues: CASTQGQDPWGLGEQYF. In DNA form, the CDR3 reads TGTGCCAGTACCCAAGGGCAGGACCCATGGGGTTTGGGCGAGCAGTACTTC. Full variable domain (rest looked up from reference TRBV7-3 and TRBJ2-7): GAGVSQTPSNKVTEKGKYVELRCDPISGHTALYWYRQSLGQGPEFLIYFQGTGAADDSGLPNDRFFAVRPEGSVSTLKIQRTERGDSAVYLCASTQGQDPWGLGEQYFGPGTRLTVT.